This TCR beta chain was identified in a study of blood T cell repertoires in COVID-19. At the level of the study: The United States, Italy and Spain supplied acute and convalescent COVID-19 samples.

TCRdb's table, derived via immunoSEQ multiplex PCR, lists solely in-frame clones and lacks some. The repertoire holds 150,000 to 200,000 clones, with around 88% as singletons. The trim removed 5 bases at V and 3 bases at J, leaving 4 bases unmatched. This CDR3 contains 13 residues. CDR1 and CDR2 (germline): MNHEY, SMNVEV (reference sequence). The sequenced material came from peripheral blood. V is TRBV27 and J is TRBJ2-7; 7 bases line up with TRBD2. The TCR originated in a human donor in a cohort sampled during active COVID-19. The CDR3: CASSPAGFYEQYF. The CDR3 bases are TGTGCCAGCAGTCCAGCGGGGTTCTACGAGCAGTACTTC.